This T cell receptor (beta chain) was sequenced during a study of T cells after yellow fever vaccination. General study points: Day 0 sorted memory subsets lacked detectable levels of almost all vaccine-responding clonotypes. Reappearance after the booster was observed for most primary-vaccination clones (roughly 97% CD4, roughly 90% CD8). A limited proportion of clonotypes was detected within both the CD4 and CD8 compartments.

This clonotype was seen ten or more times. Germline values: CDR1 SGHTA, CDR2 FQGTGA. Between the trimmed V and J ends, which lost 4 bases and 1 base, there was a span of 13 bases. The CDR3 runs to 15 residues. One entry per CDR3 protein results from TCRdb running MiXCR on the 5' RACE reads. The sample has tens of thousands of distinct CDR3 sequences, about 3.2% seen once. V gene TRBV7-3 combines with J gene TRBJ1-1; perhaps TRBD1 as D (5 bases). The source is a man between 18 and 35 years old who received the YFV17D yellow fever vaccine. This material consisted of PBMCs, either bulk or a sorted T-cell subset (CD4+, CD8+, memory, or dextramer-sorted; not recorded which), taken roughly 45 days after the first yellow fever vaccination. As DNA, the CDR3 is TGTGCCAGCAGCTCCTCCGGGACGGGGAACACTGAAGCTTTCTTT. Its protein product is CASSSSGTGNTEAFF.